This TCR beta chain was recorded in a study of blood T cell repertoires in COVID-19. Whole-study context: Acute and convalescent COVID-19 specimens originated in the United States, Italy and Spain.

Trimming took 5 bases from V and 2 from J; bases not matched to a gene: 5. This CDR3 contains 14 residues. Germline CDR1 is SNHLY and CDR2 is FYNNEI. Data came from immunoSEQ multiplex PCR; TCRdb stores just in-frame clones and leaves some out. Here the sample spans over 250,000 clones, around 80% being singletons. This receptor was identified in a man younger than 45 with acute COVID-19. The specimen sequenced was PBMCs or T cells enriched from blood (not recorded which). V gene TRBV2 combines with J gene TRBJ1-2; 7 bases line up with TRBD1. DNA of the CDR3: TGTGCCAGCAGTTTCGCACAGGGGAACTATGGCTACACCTTC. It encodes CASSFAQGNYGYTF.